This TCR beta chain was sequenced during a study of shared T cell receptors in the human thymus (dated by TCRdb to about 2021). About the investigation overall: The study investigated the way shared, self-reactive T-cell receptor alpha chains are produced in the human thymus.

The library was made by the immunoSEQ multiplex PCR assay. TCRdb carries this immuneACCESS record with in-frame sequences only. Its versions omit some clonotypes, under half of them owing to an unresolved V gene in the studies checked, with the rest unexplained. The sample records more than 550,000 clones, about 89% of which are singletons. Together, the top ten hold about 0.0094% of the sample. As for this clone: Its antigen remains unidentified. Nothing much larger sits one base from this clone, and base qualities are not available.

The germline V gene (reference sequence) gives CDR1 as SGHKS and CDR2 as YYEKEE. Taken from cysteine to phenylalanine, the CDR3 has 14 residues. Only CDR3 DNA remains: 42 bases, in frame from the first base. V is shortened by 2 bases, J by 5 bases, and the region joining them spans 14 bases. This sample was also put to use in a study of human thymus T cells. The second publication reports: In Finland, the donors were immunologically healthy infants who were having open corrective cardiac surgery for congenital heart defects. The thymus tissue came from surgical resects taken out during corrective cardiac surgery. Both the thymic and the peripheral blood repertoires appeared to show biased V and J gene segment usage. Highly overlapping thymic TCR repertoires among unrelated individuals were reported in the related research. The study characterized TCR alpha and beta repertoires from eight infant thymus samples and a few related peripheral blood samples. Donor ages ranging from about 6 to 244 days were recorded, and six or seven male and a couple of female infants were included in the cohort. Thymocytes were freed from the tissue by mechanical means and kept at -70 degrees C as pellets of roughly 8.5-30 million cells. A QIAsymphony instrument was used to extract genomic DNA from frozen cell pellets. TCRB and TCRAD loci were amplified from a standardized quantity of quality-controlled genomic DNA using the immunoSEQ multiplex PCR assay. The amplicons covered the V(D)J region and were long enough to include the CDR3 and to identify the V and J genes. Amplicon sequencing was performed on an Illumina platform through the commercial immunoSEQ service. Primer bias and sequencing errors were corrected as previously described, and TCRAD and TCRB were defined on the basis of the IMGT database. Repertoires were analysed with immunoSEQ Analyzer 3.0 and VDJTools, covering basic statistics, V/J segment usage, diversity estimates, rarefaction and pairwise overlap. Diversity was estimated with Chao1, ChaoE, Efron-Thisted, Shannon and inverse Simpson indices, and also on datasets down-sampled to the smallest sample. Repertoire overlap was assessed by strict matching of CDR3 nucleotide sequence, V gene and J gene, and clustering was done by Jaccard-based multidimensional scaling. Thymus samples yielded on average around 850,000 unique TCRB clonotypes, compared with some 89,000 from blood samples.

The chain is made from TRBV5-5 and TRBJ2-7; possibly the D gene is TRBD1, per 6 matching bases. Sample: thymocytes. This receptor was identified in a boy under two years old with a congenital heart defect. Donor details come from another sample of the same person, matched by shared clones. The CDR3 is CASSLATGVNEQYF. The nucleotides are TGTGCCAGCAGCTTAGCGACAGGTGTGAACGAGCAGTACTTC.